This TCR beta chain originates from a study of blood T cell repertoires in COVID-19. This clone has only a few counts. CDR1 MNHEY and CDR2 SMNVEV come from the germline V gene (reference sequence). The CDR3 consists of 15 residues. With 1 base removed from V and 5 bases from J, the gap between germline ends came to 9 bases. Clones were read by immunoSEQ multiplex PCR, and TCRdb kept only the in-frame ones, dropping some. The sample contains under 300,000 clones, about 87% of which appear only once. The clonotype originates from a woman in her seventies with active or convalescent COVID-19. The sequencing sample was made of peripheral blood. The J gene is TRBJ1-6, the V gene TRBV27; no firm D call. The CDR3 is CASSLWSEDNSPLHF. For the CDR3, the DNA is TGTGCCAGCAGTTTATGGTCAGAAGATAATTCACCCCTCCACTTT.